The 27 T cell receptor beta chains below all came from one sample that was sequenced in a study of PD-L1 blockade in urothelial cancer. Noted time point: pretreatment peripheral blood. The method was immunoSEQ multiplex PCR; TCRdb's version includes in-frame clones alone and lacks a portion of them. The sample records about 56,000 clones, over 75% being singletons. Material: PBMCs, obtained around atezolizumab (anti-PD-L1) treatment. The receptors stem from a man in his 70s with urothelial cancer.

The CDR3 protein is CASSWGQNNEQFF. The CDR3 DNA is TGTGCCAGCAGTTGGGGGCAAAACAATGAGCAGTTCTTC. The chain couples TRBV2 to TRBJ2-1, with D possibly TRBD1 on 6 matching bases. The ends were cut back, 5 bases at V and 5 bases at J, with 10 bases in the middle. The CDR3 runs to 13 residues. Looked up from germline, CDR1 is SNHLY and CDR2 is FYNNEI.

The J gene is TRBJ2-5, the V gene TRBV14, with a weak D call TRBD2 (5 bases). Germline V gene data show CDR1 as SGHDN and CDR2 as FVKESK. Between the trimmed V and J ends, which lost 1 base and 5 bases, there was a span of 17 bases. This CDR3 region has 16 residues. CDR3 residues: CASSQVDGNLRETQYF. In DNA, the CDR3 is TGTGCCAGCAGCCAAGTCGACGGGAACTTAAGGGAGACCCAGTACTTC.

The chain recombines TRBV4-2 with TRBJ2-7; TRBD2 matches 8 bases. CDR3 length: 16 amino acids. The junction had 6 bases not matched to a gene; V was cut back by 0 bases and J by 2 bases. Germline values: CDR1 LGHNA, CDR2 YNFKEQ. The chain's CDR3 is CASSQDVLAVAYEQYF. DNA of the CDR3: TGTGCCAGCAGCCAAGATGTACTAGCGGTAGCCTACGAGCAGTACTTC.

J is TRBJ1-3 and V is TRBV6-1, with 8 bases that match TRBD1. Germline V gene sequence: CDR1 MNHNS, CDR2 SASEGT. This CDR3 comprises 15 residues. The trim removed 3 bases at V and 0 bases at J, leaving 1 base unmatched. CDR3 residues: CASSETGVSGNTIYF. As DNA, the CDR3 is TGTGCCAGCAGTGAGACAGGGGTCTCTGGAAACACCATATATTTT.

The CDR3 DNA reads as TGTGCCAGCAGCTTGGGGGCCGGGAACACTGAAGCTTTCTTT. It encodes CASSLGAGNTEAFF. V gene TRBV11-1 combines with J gene TRBJ1-1, with a possible D match to TRBD1 (6 bases). The V end was cut by 3 bases, the J end by 1 base, with 9 bases between. The CDR3 contains 14 residues. Germline V CDR1 and CDR2: SGHAT, FQDESV (reference sequence). The complete variable domain, with remaining parts taken from reference TRBV11-1 and TRBJ1-1, reads EAEVAQSPRYKITEKSQAVAFWCDPISGHATLYWYRQILGQGPELLVQFQDESVVDDSQLPKDRFSAERLKGVDSTLKIQPAELGDSAMYLCASSLGAGNTEAFFGQGTRLTVV.

The rearrangement links TRBV4-1 to TRBJ1-4, with D unresolved. This CDR3 has 15 residues. CDR1 and CDR2 from the germline V gene are MGHRA and YSYEKL. Trimming pared 5 bases from V and 0 bases from J, leaving 10 bases between. The CDR3 coding sequence is TGCGCCAGCAGCAGGGAAGCGGCAACTAATGAAAAACTGTTTTTT. Protein sequence: CASSREAATNEKLFF.

V and J are TRBV4-1 and TRBJ2-3; TRBD2 matches at 7 bases. This CDR3 region has 17 residues. Trimming removed 0 bases from V and 14 bases from J; junction bases left unmatched: 20. CDR1 is MGHRA, CDR2 YSYEKL, per germline. CDR3 loop: CASSQEAAGKVRRYAYF. CDR3 nucleotides: TGCGCCAGCAGCCAAGAGGCAGCGGGAAAGGTTCGCAGATACGCGTATTTT.

V gene TRBV27 combines with J gene TRBJ1-1, with D possibly TRBD1 on 6 matching bases. Trimming shortened V by 6 bases and J by 4 bases, and 6 bases separated the two germline ends. CDR3 length equals 11 residues. Germline V CDR1 and CDR2: MNHEY, SMNVEV (reference sequence). CDR3 residues: CASRGATEAFF. CDR3 nucleotide sequence: TGTGCCAGCAGGGGGGCCACTGAAGCTTTCTTT.

The chain links TRBV4-2 to TRBJ2-7; a weak D match, TRBD2 (5 bases). Trimming pared 0 bases from V and 0 bases from J, leaving 9 bases between. Germline V gene sequence: CDR1 LGHNA, CDR2 YNFKEQ. CDR3 length equals 15 residues. The CDR3 DNA reads TGTGCCAGCAGCCAAGAAGCGGTGCCCTCCTACGAGCAGTACTTC. As protein: CASSQEAVPSYEQYF.

The chain has TRBV7-8 and TRBJ2-5; 8 bases fit TRBD2. Germline V gene sequence: CDR1 SGHVS, CDR2 FQNEAQ. This CDR3 is 16 amino acids long. Trimming cost V 5 bases and J 7 bases; bases outside gene matches: 15. The CDR3 DNA is TGTGCCAGCAGCCCCTCACGACTAGCAACTAGCGGGACCCAGTACTTC. This sequence encodes CASSPSRLATSGTQYF.

The chain joins TRBV27 to TRBJ2-6; D remains unclear. This CDR3 contains 17 residues. V was trimmed by 6 bases and J by 0 bases, leaving 15 bases between them. CDR1 and CDR2 (germline): MNHEY, SMNVEV (reference sequence). CDR3 nucleotides: TGTGCCAGCAGCTATCGTGGAACAGCCTCTGGGGCCAACGTCCTGACTTTC. Residues: CASSYRGTASGANVLTF.

The chain uses TRBV5-1 and TRBJ2-1; 7 bases are a match to TRBD2. The CDR3 spans 14 residues. Germline CDR1 and CDR2: SGHRS and YFSETQ. The trim removed 0 bases at V and 7 bases at J, leaving 4 bases unmatched. The CDR3 DNA follows: TGCGCCAGCAGCTTGGGAGGACTAGATAATGAGCAGTTCTTC. Protein sequence: CASSLGGLDNEQFF.

The gene calls are TRBV9 and TRBJ2-7, with 9 bases fitting TRBD1. Germline V lookup: CDR1 SGDLS, CDR2 YYNGEE. This CDR3 spans 13 amino acids. V dropped 3 bases and J dropped 7; count of bases not matched to a gene: 5. This CDR3 is CASSADRGDEQYF. DNA of the CDR3: TGTGCCAGCAGCGCCGACAGGGGGGATGAGCAGTACTTC.

V is TRBV7-8 and J is TRBJ2-1; D not resolved. The CDR3 is 13 residues long. V dropped 3 bases and J dropped 1 base, with 4 bases sitting between them. From germline, CDR1 is SGHVS and CDR2 FQNEAQ. CDR3 protein: CASSLRSYNEQFF. In DNA, the CDR3 is TGTGCCAGCAGCTTGCGGTCCTACAATGAGCAGTTCTTC.

The V call is TRBV30, the J call TRBJ1-6; tentative D call: TRBD1 (5 bases). CDR1 GTSNPN and CDR2 SVGIG come from the germline V gene (reference sequence). The CDR3 spans 15 residues. The V end was cut by 2 bases, the J end by 8 bases, with 16 bases between. The CDR3 reads CAWSRERLGHSPLHF. DNA of the CDR3: TGTGCCTGGAGTAGGGAAAGGTTGGGGCATTCACCCCTCCACTTT.

This clone is deemed medium-sized. The chain combines TRBV27 with TRBJ1-1; D not certain. The CDR3 loop spans 13 amino acids. V lost 3 bases and J lost 1, with 6 bases in between. Germline V gene data show CDR1 as MNHEY and CDR2 as SMNVEV (reference sequence). In DNA form, the CDR3 reads TGTGCCAGCAGTTTTTCAGGGAACACTGAAGCTTTCTTT. Translation: CASSFSGNTEAFF.

The CDR3 here is CASSARDRGSVGYTF. The CDR3 nucleotides are TGTGCCAGCAGTGCCCGGGACAGGGGTTCCGTAGGCTACACCTTC. This sequence joins TRBV2 and TRBJ1-2; 10 positions match TRBD1. The CDR3 is made up of 15 amino acids. J gave up 8 bases and V 4 bases, and 10 bases lay outside the gene matches. Germline CDR1 SNHLY, CDR2 FYNNEI.

V and J are TRBV7-8 and TRBJ2-3; D gene uncertain. The CDR3 spans 13 residues. Germline CDR1 and CDR2: SGHVS and FQNEAQ. The V gene lost 5 bases and the J gene lost 14 bases, with 20 bases spanning the gap. Here the CDR3 reads CASSPSGHRYAYF. The CDR3 DNA sequence: TGTGCCAGCAGCCCCAGTGGGCACAGATACGCGTATTTT.

This chain joins TRBV7-2 and TRBJ1-2; 9 bases map to TRBD1. This CDR3 is built from 14 residues. J lost 5 bases, V lost 4 bases, and 5 bases had no gene match. From germline, CDR1 is SGHTA and CDR2 FQGNSA. The CDR3 DNA reads as TGTGCCAGCAGCTCCCGGACAGGGGCTTATGGCTACACCTTC. Its translation: CASSSRTGAYGYTF.

This chain links TRBV4-2 with TRBJ1-5; maybe TRBD1 (5 bases). From germline, CDR1 is LGHNA and CDR2 YNFKEQ. V was shortened by 4 bases and J by 4 bases, with 17 bases between the two germline ends. The CDR3 spans 16 residues. The CDR3 bases are TGTGCCAGCAGCCCTGAGCCCGGGACTCAAAATCAGCCCCAGCATTTT. This gives the protein CASSPEPGTQNQPQHF.

A few counts support this clone. Here the CDR3 reads CASSPGLAGSETQYF. The CDR3 DNA reads TGTGCCAGCAGCCCCGGACTAGCGGGATCGGAGACCCAGTACTTC. J is TRBJ2-5 and V is TRBV5-8; 12 bases align to TRBD2. Germline CDR1 reads SGHTS; CDR2 reads YDEGEE. The V and J ends lost 4 bases and 5 bases, in that order; junction bases with no gene match: 6. This CDR3 spans 15 amino acids.

A single count supports this clone. In DNA form, the CDR3 reads TGTGCCAGCAGTTACTACGGGAGGGATCGGAACTATGGCTACACCTTC. This translates into CASSYYGRDRNYGYTF. This chain uses TRBV6-5 with TRBJ1-2; no firm D call. Trimming took off 1 base at V and 2 bases at J, with 14 bases between the two ends. Germline V gives CDR1 MNHEY, CDR2 SVGAGI. This CDR3 has 16 amino acids.

The chain links TRBV4-1 to TRBJ2-7, with D tentatively TRBD2 (6 bases). Germline values: CDR1 MGHRA, CDR2 YSYEKL. Deletions cut 1 base from V and 6 bases from J, with 16 bases between. The CDR3 consists of 15 residues. CDR3 loop: CASSQGLTGVGEQYF. CDR3 DNA sequence: TGCGCCAGCAGCCAAGGGTTGACGGGAGTGGGCGAGCAGTACTTC.

This clone came up once. This rearrangement joins TRBV6-5 to TRBJ1-2; TRBD1 might be the D (5 bases). CDR1 is MNHEY and CDR2 is SVGAGI in the germline V gene. The CDR3 spans 14 residues. Trimming left V 4 bases short and J 1 base short, with 10 bases between. CDR3 DNA: TGTGCCAGCAGTTCCCGCAGGGTTAACTATGGCTACACCTTC. Its translation is CASSSRRVNYGYTF.

The CDR3 region has the DNA TGTGCCCCCCTGGGGGGGCGAAGGTATGGCTACACCTTC. Amino acids: CAPLGGRRYGYTF. J is TRBJ1-2 and V is TRBV30; D perhaps matches TRBD1 (6 bases). V lost 8 bases, J lost 5 bases, and 18 bases lay in between. In germline, CDR1 is GTSNPN, CDR2 SVGIG (reference sequence). CDR3 size: 13 residues.

The V call is TRBV19, the J call TRBJ2-2; TRBD1 matches 8 bases. CDR3 length: 15 residues. The V gene end was trimmed by 5 bases and the J gene end by 1 base; junction bases not matched to a gene: 3. The germline gives CDR1 LNHDA, CDR2 SQIVND (reference sequence). CDR3 nucleotide sequence: TGTGCCAGTAGTTCGGGACAGGTGAACACCGGGGAGCTGTTTTTT. Protein sequence: CASSSGQVNTGELFF.

This clone was found a few times. The V gene is TRBV7-6, the J gene TRBJ2-7; the match to TRBD1 covers 7 bases. The CDR3 runs 12 residues. Trimming removed 5 bases from V and 3 bases from J; junction bases left unmatched: 1. Germline V gives CDR1 SGHVS, CDR2 FNYEAQ. The CDR3: CASSPGGYEQYF. The DNA for the CDR3 is TGTGCCAGCAGCCCAGGGGGCTACGAGCAGTACTTC.